The subject of this entry is one TCR beta chain. Its target is unknown. Sequencing was performed with immunoSEQ multiplex PCR; in TCRdb, only in-frame clones are kept and a portion is missing. This table holds 190,000 or so clones, 84% found once. This sample stems from a study of cytomegalovirus exposure and HLA in healthy donors. CDR1 LNHNV and CDR2 YYDKDF come from the germline V gene (reference sequence). The CDR3 totals 15 residues. Trimming removed 0 bases from V and 5 bases from J, with 11 bases in between. Regarding the study as a whole: Per published reports, the classifier diagnosed cytomegalovirus status with high specificity and sensitivity. Among TCR sequences, most were rare, though some public TCRs appeared in many donors. In the roughly 120 validation repertoires, a later analysis found that first-cohort TCR clusters tended to co-occur.

The chain recombines TRBV15 with TRBJ1-5; tentative D call: TRBD1 (6 bases). This sequence was found in a young woman in good health and CMV-seropositive. The sequenced sample was PBMCs. The CDR3 reads CATSREGTGYQPQHF. CDR3 nucleotide sequence: TGTGCCACCAGCAGAGAAGGCACAGGGTATCAGCCCCAGCATTTT. The full variable domain, rest sourced from reference TRBV15 and TRBJ1-5, is DAMVIQNPRYQVTQFGKPVTLSCSQTLNHNVMYWYQQKSSQAPKLLFHYYDKDFNNEADTPDNFQSRRPNTSFCFLDIRSPGLGDTAMYLCATSREGTGYQPQHFGDGTRLSIL.